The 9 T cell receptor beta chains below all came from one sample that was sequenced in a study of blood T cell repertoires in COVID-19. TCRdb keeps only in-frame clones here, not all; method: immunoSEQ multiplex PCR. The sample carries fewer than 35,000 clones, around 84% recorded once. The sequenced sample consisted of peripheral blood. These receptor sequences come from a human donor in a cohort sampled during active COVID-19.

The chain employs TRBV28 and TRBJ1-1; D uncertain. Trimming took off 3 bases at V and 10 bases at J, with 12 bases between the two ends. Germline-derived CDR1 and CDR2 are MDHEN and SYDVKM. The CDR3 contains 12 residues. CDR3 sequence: CASSFLLAGAFF. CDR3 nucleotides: TGTGCCAGCAGTTTTCTCTTGGCAGGAGCTTTCTTT.

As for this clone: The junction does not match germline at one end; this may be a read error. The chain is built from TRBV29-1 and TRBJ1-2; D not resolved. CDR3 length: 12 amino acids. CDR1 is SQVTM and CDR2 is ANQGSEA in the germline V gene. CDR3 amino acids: CSVQDPTRGYTF. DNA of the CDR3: TGCAGCGTTCAAGACCCCACGCGTGGCTACACCTTC.

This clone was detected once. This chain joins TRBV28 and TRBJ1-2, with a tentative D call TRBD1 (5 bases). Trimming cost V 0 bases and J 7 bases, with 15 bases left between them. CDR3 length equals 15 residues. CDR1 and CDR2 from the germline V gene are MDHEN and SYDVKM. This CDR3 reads CASSLWSGDGSGYTF. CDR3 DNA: TGTGCCAGCAGTTTATGGAGTGGGGACGGGAGTGGCTACACCTTC.

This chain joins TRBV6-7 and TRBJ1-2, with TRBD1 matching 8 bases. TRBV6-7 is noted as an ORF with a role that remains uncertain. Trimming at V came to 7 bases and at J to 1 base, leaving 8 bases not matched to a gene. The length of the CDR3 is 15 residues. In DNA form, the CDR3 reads TGTGCCAGCATCTTCAGGGGGCCGAATAACTATGGCTACACCTTC. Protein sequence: CASIFRGPNNYGYTF.

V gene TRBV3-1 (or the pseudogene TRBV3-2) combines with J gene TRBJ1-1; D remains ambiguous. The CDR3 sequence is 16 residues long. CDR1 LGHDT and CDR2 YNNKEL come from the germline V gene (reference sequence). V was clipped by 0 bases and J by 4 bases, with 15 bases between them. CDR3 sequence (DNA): TGTGCCAGCAGCCAAGATCAAAGAGACTTGGGCACTGAAGCTTTCTTT. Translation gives CASSQDQRDLGTEAFF.

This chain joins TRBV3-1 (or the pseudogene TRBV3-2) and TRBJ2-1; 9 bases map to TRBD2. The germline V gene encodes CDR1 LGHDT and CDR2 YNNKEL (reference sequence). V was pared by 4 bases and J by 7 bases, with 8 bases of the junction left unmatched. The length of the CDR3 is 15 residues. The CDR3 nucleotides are TGTGCCAGCAGCCCGAGGCGGGGGGGCCTAAATGAGCAGTTCTTC. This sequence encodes CASSPRRGGLNEQFF.

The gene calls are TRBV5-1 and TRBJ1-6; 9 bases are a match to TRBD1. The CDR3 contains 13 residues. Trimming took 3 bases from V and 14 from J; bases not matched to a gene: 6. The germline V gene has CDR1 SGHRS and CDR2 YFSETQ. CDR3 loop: CASSSNRDRALHF. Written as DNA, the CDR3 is TGCGCCAGCAGCTCCAACAGGGACAGGGCCCTCCACTTT.

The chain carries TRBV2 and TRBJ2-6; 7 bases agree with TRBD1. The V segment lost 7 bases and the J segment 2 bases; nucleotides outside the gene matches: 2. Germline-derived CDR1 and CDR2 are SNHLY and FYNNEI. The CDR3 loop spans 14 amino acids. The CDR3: CASNDRAGANVLTF. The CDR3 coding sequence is TGTGCCAGCAACGACAGGGCTGGGGCCAACGTCCTGACTTTC. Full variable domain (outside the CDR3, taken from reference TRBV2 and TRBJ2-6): EPEVTQTPSHQVTQMGQEVILRCVPISNHLYFYWYRQILGQKVEFLVSFYNNEISEKSEIFDDQFSVERPDGSNFTLKIRSTKLEDSAMYFCASNDRAGANVLTFGAGSRLTVL.

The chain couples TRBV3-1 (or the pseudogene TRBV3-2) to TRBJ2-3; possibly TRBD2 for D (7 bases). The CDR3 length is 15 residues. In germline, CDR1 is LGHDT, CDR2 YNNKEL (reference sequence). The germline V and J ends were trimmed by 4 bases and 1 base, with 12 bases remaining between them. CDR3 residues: CASSLRRGRTDTQYF. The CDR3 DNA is TGTGCCAGCAGCCTAAGGCGGGGGCGCACAGATACGCAGTATTTT.